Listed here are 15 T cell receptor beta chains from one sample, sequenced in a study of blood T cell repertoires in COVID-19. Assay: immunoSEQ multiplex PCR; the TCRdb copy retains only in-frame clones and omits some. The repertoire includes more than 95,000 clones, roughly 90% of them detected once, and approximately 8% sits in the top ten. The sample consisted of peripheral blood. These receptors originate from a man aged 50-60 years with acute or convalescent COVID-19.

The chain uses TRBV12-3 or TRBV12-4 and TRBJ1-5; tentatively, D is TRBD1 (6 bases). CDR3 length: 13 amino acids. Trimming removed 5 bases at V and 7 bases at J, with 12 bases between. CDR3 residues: CASSIRGSQPQHF. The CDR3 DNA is TGTGCCAGCAGTATCAGGGGTTCCCAGCCCCAGCATTTT.

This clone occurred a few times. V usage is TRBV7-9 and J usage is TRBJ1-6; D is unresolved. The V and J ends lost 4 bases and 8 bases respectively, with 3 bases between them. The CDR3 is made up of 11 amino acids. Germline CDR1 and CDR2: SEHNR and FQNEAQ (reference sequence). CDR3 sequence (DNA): TGTGCCAGCAGCTCGGATTCACCCCTCCACTTT. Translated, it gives CASSSDSPLHF.

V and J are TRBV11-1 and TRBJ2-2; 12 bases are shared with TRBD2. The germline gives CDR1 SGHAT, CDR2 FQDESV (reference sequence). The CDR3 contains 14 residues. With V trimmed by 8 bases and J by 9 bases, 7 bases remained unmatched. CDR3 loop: CASQTSGRSRELFF. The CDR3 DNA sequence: TGTGCCAGCCAAACTAGCGGGAGGTCAAGGGAGCTGTTTTTT.

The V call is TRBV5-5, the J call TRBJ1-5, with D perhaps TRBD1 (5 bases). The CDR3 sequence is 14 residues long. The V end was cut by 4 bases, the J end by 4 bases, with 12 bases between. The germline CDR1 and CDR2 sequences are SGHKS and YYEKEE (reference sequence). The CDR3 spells CASSPRGLNQPQHF. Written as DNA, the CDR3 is TGTGCCAGCAGCCCAAGGGGATTGAATCAGCCCCAGCATTTT.

The chain's CDR3 is CATRRTVHNEKLFF. CDR3 DNA sequence: TGTGCCACCAGGCGGACAGTACATAATGAAAAACTGTTTTTT. The chain joins TRBV15 to TRBJ1-4, with a possible D match to TRBD1 (6 bases). CDR1 LNHNV and CDR2 YYDKDF come from the germline V gene (reference sequence). The CDR3 has 14 residues. Trimming pared 6 bases from V and 4 bases from J, leaving 12 bases between.

The CDR3 region is CAWRVEGLAPYNEQFF. In DNA, the CDR3 is TGTGCCTGGAGAGTCGAGGGACTAGCTCCCTACAATGAGCAGTTCTTC. V is TRBV30 and J is TRBJ2-1; 9 nucleotides align to TRBD2. Unmatched junction bases numbered 8, after V lost 3 bases and J lost 2 bases. Germline loops: CDR1 GTSNPN, CDR2 SVGIG (reference sequence). The CDR3 consists of 16 residues.

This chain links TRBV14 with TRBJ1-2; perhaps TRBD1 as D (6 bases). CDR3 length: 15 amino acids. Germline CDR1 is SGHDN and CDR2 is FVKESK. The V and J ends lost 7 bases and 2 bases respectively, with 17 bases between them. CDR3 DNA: TGTGCCAGCAACAACCGGGGGGGGGCCAACTATGGCTACACCTTC. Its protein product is CASNNRGGANYGYTF.

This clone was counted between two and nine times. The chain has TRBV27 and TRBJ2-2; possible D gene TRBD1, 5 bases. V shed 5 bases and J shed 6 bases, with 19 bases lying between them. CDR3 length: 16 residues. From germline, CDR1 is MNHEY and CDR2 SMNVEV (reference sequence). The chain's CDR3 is CASSIIRGVGAGELFF. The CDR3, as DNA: TGTGCCAGCAGTATAATTAGGGGTGTTGGGGCCGGGGAGCTGTTTTTT.

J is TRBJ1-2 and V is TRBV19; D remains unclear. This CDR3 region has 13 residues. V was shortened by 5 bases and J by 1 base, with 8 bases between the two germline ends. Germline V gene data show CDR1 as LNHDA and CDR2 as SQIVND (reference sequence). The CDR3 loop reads CASSSNLNYGYTF. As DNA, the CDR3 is TGTGCCAGTAGTTCTAACCTTAACTATGGCTACACCTTC. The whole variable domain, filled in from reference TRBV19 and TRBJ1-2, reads DGGITQSPKYLFRKEGQNVTLSCEQNLNHDAMYWYRQDPGQGLRLIYYSQIVNDFQKGDIAEGYSVSREKKESFPLTVTSAQKNPTAFYLCASSSNLNYGYTFGSGTRLTVV.

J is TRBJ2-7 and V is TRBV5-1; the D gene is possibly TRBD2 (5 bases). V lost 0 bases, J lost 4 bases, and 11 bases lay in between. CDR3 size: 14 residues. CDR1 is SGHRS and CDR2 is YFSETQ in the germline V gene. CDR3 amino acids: CASSLALTSYEQYF. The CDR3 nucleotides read TGCGCCAGCAGCTTGGCTCTCACTAGTTACGAGCAGTACTTC.

The CDR3 nucleotides read TGTGCCAGTAGCCGAGGAGGGGCAGGGATTACCTACGAGCAGTACTTC. Protein sequence: CASSRGGAGITYEQYF. V usage is TRBV19 and J usage is TRBJ2-7; D may be TRBD2 (6 bases). The V end lost 6 bases, the J end lost 2 bases, and 20 bases lay between the germline ends. The length of the CDR3 is 16 residues. Germline values: CDR1 LNHDA, CDR2 SQIVND (reference sequence).

This CDR3 reads CASSIFSGSRDEQYF. In nucleotides, the CDR3 is TGTGCCAGTAGTATCTTTAGCGGGAGTAGGGACGAGCAGTACTTC. The chain carries TRBV19 and TRBJ2-7, with 9 bases lining up with TRBD2. The germline V gene encodes CDR1 LNHDA and CDR2 SQIVND (reference sequence). The J segment lost 5 bases and the V segment lost 3 bases, leaving 8 bases of the junction unmatched. The CDR3 is 15 amino acids.

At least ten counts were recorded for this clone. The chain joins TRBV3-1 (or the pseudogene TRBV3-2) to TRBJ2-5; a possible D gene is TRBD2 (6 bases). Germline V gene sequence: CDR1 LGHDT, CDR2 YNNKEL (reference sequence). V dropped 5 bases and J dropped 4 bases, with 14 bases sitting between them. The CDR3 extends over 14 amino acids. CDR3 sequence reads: CASSSTRTGETQYF. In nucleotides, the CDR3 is TGTGCCAGCAGCTCGACTAGGACGGGAGAGACCCAGTACTTC.

CDR3 bases: TGTGCCAGCACGTGGGGGGGAGGCAATCAGCCCCAGCATTTT. Its protein product is CASTWGGGNQPQHF. The rearrangement joins TRBV6-5 to TRBJ1-5; D may be TRBD1 (5 bases). Germline-derived CDR1 and CDR2 are MNHEY and SVGAGI. The CDR3 is made up of 14 amino acids. V dropped 7 bases and J dropped 2 bases, with 12 bases sitting between them.

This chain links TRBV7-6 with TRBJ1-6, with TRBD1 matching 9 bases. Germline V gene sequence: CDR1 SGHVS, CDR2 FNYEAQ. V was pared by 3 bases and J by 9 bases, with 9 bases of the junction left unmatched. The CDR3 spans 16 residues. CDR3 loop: CASSLGQGIVGSPLHF. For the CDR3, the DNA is TGTGCCAGCAGCTTGGGACAGGGCATTGTCGGTTCACCCCTCCACTTT.